These 30 T cell receptor beta chains were sequenced from one sample in a study of CD8+CD57+ T cells in acquired aplastic anemia. TCR beta VDJ and CDR3 profiles were obtained from a genomic DNA template. One entry per CDR3 protein results from TCRdb running MiXCR on the reads. The table has around 190,000 distinct CDR3 sequences, 48% seen once. Sequenced patients had shown CD8+CD57+ cell expansion by flow cytometry. Material for sequencing was sorted CD4+, CD8+, or CD8+CD57+ T cells (not recorded which) from PBMCs. These receptors were taken from a human donor with aplastic anemia.

V and J are TRBV2 and TRBJ1-1; D ambiguous. Germline lookup yields CDR1 SNHLY and CDR2 FYNNEI. This CDR3 is built from 10 residues. CDR3 sequence (DNA): TGTGCGGCGGGAGGAACTGAAGCTTTCTTT. Translating gives CAAGGTEAFF.

A word on this clonotype: A read error may explain this, as a much larger clone is one base away. V is TRBV12-5 and J is TRBJ1-5, with 10 bases identical to TRBD1. Germline assignment: CDR1 LGHNT and CDR2 FRNRAP. V lost 5 bases to trimming and J lost 6 bases; unmatched junction nucleotides: 4. The CDR3 is made up of 14 amino acids. In nucleotides, the CDR3 is TGTGCTAGTGGTCCAGGACAGGGGGGTCAGCCCCAGCATTTT. It translates to CASGPGQGGQPQHF.

A remark on this clonotype: Since a much larger clone is just one base distant, this may be a read error. The J gene is TRBJ1-1, the V gene TRBV29-1, with D possibly being TRBD1 (5 bases). This CDR3 has 13 amino acids. Germline loops: CDR1 SQVTM, CDR2 ANQGSEA. The germline V and J ends were trimmed by 7 bases and 3 bases, with 15 bases remaining between them. The CDR3 region is CSARVGLHTEAFF. CDR3 bases: TGCAGCGCCAGGGTAGGGCTGCACACTGAAGCTTTCTTT.

The chain has TRBV10-1 and TRBJ1-1; D gene uncertain. In germline, CDR1 is WNHNN, CDR2 SYGVQD (reference sequence). Trimming removed 2 bases at V and 0 bases at J, with 4 bases between. The CDR3 sequence is 13 residues long. The CDR3 reads CASSEILNTEAFF. The DNA of the CDR3 is TGCGCCAGCAGTGAGATATTGAACACTGAAGCTTTCTTT.

This clonotype was counted a few times. This chain links TRBV10-2 with TRBJ2-7, with 7 bases fitting TRBD1. The ends lost 3 bases at V and 6 bases at J; junction bases unmatched: 5. The CDR3 consists of 13 residues. Germline CDR1 reads WSHSY; CDR2 reads SAAADI. The CDR3 region is CASSDGQDLEQYF. The CDR3 DNA follows: TGCGCCAGCAGTGACGGACAGGATCTCGAGCAGTACTTC.

This clonotype was seen repeatedly, ten times or more. The gene calls are TRBV5-1 and TRBJ2-6; a possible D gene is TRBD1 (5 bases). V gave up 2 bases and J gave up 13 bases, with 16 bases separating them. This CDR3 is built from 14 residues. CDR1 is SGHRS, CDR2 YFSETQ, per germline. DNA for the CDR3: TGCGCCAGCAGCTTTGGGGCCGTGGATCGAGTCCTGACTTTC. Its protein is CASSFGAVDRVLTF.

This chain connects TRBV12-3 or TRBV12-4 to TRBJ2-3; D uncertain. CDR3 length: 13 amino acids. Trimming removed 6 bases at V and 2 bases at J, with 9 bases between. CDR3: CASSLLYTDTQYF. DNA of the CDR3: TGTGCCAGCAGCCTCCTTTACACAGATACGCAGTATTTT.

The chain has TRBV13 and TRBJ2-7; 9 bases line up with TRBD1. Looked up from germline, CDR1 is PRHDT and CDR2 is FYEKMQ (reference sequence). V was clipped by 5 bases and J by 1 base; unmatched bases: 12. The CDR3 consists of 17 residues. The CDR3 protein is CASSQGPGTGISYEQYF. The CDR3 region has the DNA TGTGCCAGCAGCCAGGGGCCCGGGACAGGGATTTCCTACGAGCAGTACTTC.

This clonotype was counted at least ten times. The chain carries TRBV29-1 and TRBJ2-2; 11 nucleotides align to TRBD2. The junction had 4 bases not matched to a gene; V was cut back by 7 bases and J by 6 bases. The germline V gene encodes CDR1 SQVTM and CDR2 ANQGSEA. The CDR3 covers 13 residues. In nucleotides, the CDR3 is TGCAGCGGACATAGCGGGGGGGCCGGGGAGCTGTTTTTT. Its protein product is CSGHSGGAGELFF.

The V call is TRBV28, the J call TRBJ1-6; D not certain. Germline CDR1 MDHEN, CDR2 SYDVKM. The CDR3 totals 16 residues. V was pared by 6 bases and J by 1 base, with 13 bases between. This CDR3 reads CASSRGRESYNSPLHF. The CDR3 DNA is TGTGCCAGCAGCCGCGGGAGGGAGTCCTATAATTCACCCCTCCACTTT.

Notes on this clonotype: The junction differs from germline at one of its ends, possibly a read error. In DNA, the CDR3 is TGTGCCAGCATTGGACTAGTCGGTCCCTACGAGCATTACTTC. The encoded protein is CASIGLVGPYEHYF. The genes are TRBV2 and TRBJ2-7, with TRBD2 matching over 7 bases. This CDR3 spans 14 amino acids. Per germline, CDR1 SNHLY and CDR2 FYNNEI.

The rearrangement links TRBV19 to TRBJ2-2, with 7 bases matching TRBD2. CDR1 is LNHDA and CDR2 is SQIVND in the germline V gene (reference sequence). This CDR3 contains 13 residues. The V and J ends lost 5 bases and 5 bases, in that order; junction bases with no gene match: 2. The CDR3 loop is CASSSRETGELFF. The CDR3 DNA reads as TGTGCCAGTAGTTCGCGGGAGACCGGGGAGCTGTTTTTT.

V gene TRBV6-1 combines with J gene TRBJ1-3; D call uncertain. The CDR3 runs 16 residues. V was clipped by 8 bases and J by 1 base, with 18 bases between them. CDR1 and CDR2 (germline): MNHNS, SASEGT. CDR3 nucleotide sequence: TGTGCCAGCGGGAACCCGAAGGGAAGTTCTGGAAACACCATATATTTT. Residues: CASGNPKGSSGNTIYF.

The V and J genes are TRBV7-3 and TRBJ2-7, with D tentatively TRBD2 (5 bases). Trimming took off 1 base at V and 4 bases at J, with 11 bases between the two ends. The CDR3 runs to 14 residues. Germline V gene data show CDR1 as SGHTA and CDR2 as FQGTGA. In DNA, the CDR3 is TGTGCCAGCAGCTTAAGTCACGGGGAATACGAGCAGTACTTC. Protein sequence: CASSLSHGEYEQYF.

In this sample, this clonotype turned up many times. The rearrangement uses TRBV12-3 or TRBV12-4 and TRBJ2-7, with D uncertain. The CDR3 extends over 14 amino acids. Trimming pared 3 bases from V and 3 bases from J, leaving 12 bases between. CDR3 DNA sequence: TGTGCCAGCAGTTTCAGTGCGTCGGGCTACGAGCAGTACTTC. This codes for CASSFSASGYEQYF.

The chain uses TRBV24-1 and TRBJ2-1; the D is unclear. There are 12 residues in the CDR3. The germline V gene has CDR1 KGHDR and CDR2 SFDVKD. V shed 1 base and J shed 10 bases, with 7 bases lying between them. CDR3 residues: CATSDFHQEQFF. For the CDR3, the DNA is TGTGCCACCAGTGATTTCCACCAGGAGCAGTTCTTC.

This clonotype appeared once. The chain couples TRBV5-1 to TRBJ2-7; 9 nucleotides line up with TRBD1. The trim removed 4 bases at V and 2 bases at J, leaving 7 bases unmatched. The length of the CDR3 is 15 residues. Germline V CDR1 and CDR2: SGHRS, YFSETQ. The CDR3 DNA follows: TGCGCCAGCAGCACAACGGGACAGGGACCCTACGAGCAGTACTTC. Translating gives CASSTTGQGPYEQYF. The complete variable domain, with remaining parts taken from reference TRBV5-1 and TRBJ2-7, reads KAGVTQTPRYLIKTRGQQVTLSCSPISGHRSVSWYQQTPGQGLQFLFEYFSETQRNKGNFPGRFSGRQFSNSRSEMNVSTLELGDSALYLCASSTTGQGPYEQYFGPGTRLTVT.

This clonotype was seen only a few times. The chain recombines TRBV19 with TRBJ1-2, with 7 positions matching TRBD1. Trimming removed 8 bases from V and 7 bases from J; junction bases left unmatched: 1. The CDR3 runs to 10 residues. Germline CDR1 LNHDA, CDR2 SQIVND (reference sequence). The CDR3 region is CASGTVGYTF. Here the CDR3 DNA reads TGTGCCAGTGGGACAGTTGGCTACACCTTC.

The chain employs TRBV24-1 and TRBJ2-3; the D gene is possibly TRBD2 (6 bases). CDR1 and CDR2 from the germline V gene are KGHDR and SFDVKD. The CDR3 totals 13 residues. Between the trimmed V and J ends, which lost 9 bases and 2 bases, there was a span of 11 bases. The DNA for the CDR3 is TGTGCCACCGGCAGCGGGCCCACAGATACGCAGTATTTT. Translating gives CATGSGPTDTQYF.

This clonotype was seen many times. The chain links TRBV2 to TRBJ2-7; a weak D match, TRBD2 (6 bases). Germline V gives CDR1 SNHLY, CDR2 FYNNEI. Trimming took 0 bases from V and 9 from J, leaving 21 bases between them. This CDR3 has 16 amino acids. The CDR3 loop is CASSEAGRDFNERQYF. The CDR3 DNA reads as TGTGCCAGCAGTGAAGCGGGGCGGGACTTCAACGAAAGGCAGTACTTC.

Details on this clonotype: A clone one base away is much larger, so this may be a read error. Because it lacks the conserved phenylalanine or tryptophan at the end, this CDR3 is likely a read error. The chain employs TRBV6-1 and TRBJ2-2; no definite D call. The CDR3 is made up of 14 amino acids. The V gene lost 6 bases and the J gene lost 0 bases, with 8 bases spanning the gap. From germline, CDR1 is MNHNS and CDR2 SASEGT. As DNA, the CDR3 is TGTGCCAGCAGACAGAATTCGAACACCGGGGAGCTGTTTCTT. It encodes CASRQNSNTGELFL.

The chain combines TRBV20-1 with TRBJ2-5, with D unclear. CDR3 length: 15 residues. The germline gives CDR1 DFQATT, CDR2 SNEGSKA (reference sequence). Trimming removed 0 bases from V and 5 bases from J, with 16 bases in between. CDR3 nucleotides: TGCAGTGCTAGAGATCCAAGGGATACAGTGGAGACCCAGTACTTC. Amino acids: CSARDPRDTVETQYF.

This clonotype occurred many times. The chain is built from TRBV10-3 and TRBJ1-2, with 9 bases aligning to TRBD1. The CDR3 contains 13 residues. Looked up from germline, CDR1 is ENHRY and CDR2 is SYGVKD. With 5 bases clipped from V and 8 bases from J, the junction kept 6 bases outside the gene matches. The DNA of the CDR3 is TGTGCCATCAGTCAACAGGGGGCAGGGGGCTACACCTTC. Its protein product is CAISQQGAGGYTF.

This rearrangement joins TRBV7-9 to TRBJ1-1; D possibly corresponds to TRBD1 (5 bases). The CDR3 runs to 13 residues. Trimming took off 5 bases at V and 11 bases at J, with 18 bases between the two ends. The germline CDR1 and CDR2 sequences are SEHNR and FQNEAQ (reference sequence). CDR3 sequence (DNA): TGTGCCAGCAGCCCAGGGCCTAGCAACGAGGCTTTCTTT. Its protein product is CASSPGPSNEAFF.

This clonotype was seen at least ten times. This chain uses TRBV4-1 with TRBJ2-7; TRBD2 matches 8 bases. The CDR3 is 16 amino acids. The germline CDR1 and CDR2 sequences are MGHRA and YSYEKL. V shed 4 bases, J shed 6 bases, and the junction held 14 bases outside the gene matches. The DNA for the CDR3 is TGCGCCAGCAGCCCCCGCCCGGTGGCGGGGGGCCCCGAGCAGTACTTC. Its translation is CASSPRPVAGGPEQYF.

The genes are TRBV19 and TRBJ2-5; 12 nucleotides line up with TRBD1. The CDR3 covers 12 residues. With 6 bases clipped from V and 7 bases from J, the junction kept 0 bases outside the gene matches. Germline V gene data show CDR1 as LNHDA and CDR2 as SQIVND (reference sequence). The CDR3, as DNA: TGTGCCAGTAGGGGACAGGGGGCGACCCAGTACTTC. The encoded protein is CASRGQGATQYF.

The rearrangement links TRBV20-1 to TRBJ1-4; TRBD1 matches at 9 bases. The ends lost 1 base at V and 8 bases at J; junction bases unmatched: 5. Germline-derived CDR1 and CDR2 are DFQATT and SNEGSKA (reference sequence). This CDR3 has 14 residues. This CDR3 reads CSARVTGGEEKLFF. For the CDR3, the DNA is TGCAGTGCTAGAGTGACAGGGGGAGAGGAAAAACTGTTTTTT.

V is TRBV20-1 and J is TRBJ2-2, with a possible D match to TRBD2 (6 bases). Deletions cut 6 bases from V and 0 bases from J, with 14 bases between. Germline V gene lookup returns CDR1 DFQATT and CDR2 SNEGSKA (reference sequence). The CDR3 sequence is 15 residues long. CDR3 nucleotides: TGCAGTGCAAGGGGACTGCATGCGAACACCGGGGAGCTGTTTTTT. Its protein is CSARGLHANTGELFF.

The gene calls are TRBV7-2 and TRBJ1-1, with D perhaps matching TRBD1 (5 bases). This CDR3 is built from 15 residues. The V gene's germline CDR1 is SGHTA and CDR2 FQGNSA. V lost 7 bases, J lost 0 bases, and 15 bases lay in between. The CDR3 here is CASIAQGVMNTEAFF. The CDR3 DNA reads as TGTGCCAGCATCGCCCAGGGTGTCATGAACACTGAAGCTTTCTTT.

This clonotype was detected a few times. This chain links TRBV30 with TRBJ1-1; 8 nucleotides match TRBD1. CDR1 and CDR2 from the germline V gene are GTSNPN and SVGIG (reference sequence). The V segment lost 4 bases and the J segment 1 base; nucleotides outside the gene matches: 5. The CDR3 loop spans 14 amino acids. The CDR3 reads CAWTRDRGNTEAFF. The DNA of the CDR3 is TGTGCCTGGACTCGAGACAGGGGGAACACTGAAGCTTTCTTT. The full variable domain, in which reference TRBV30 and TRBJ1-1 provide the parts outside the CDR3, is SQTIHQWPATLVQPVGSPLSLECTVEGTSNPNLYWYRQAAGRGLQLLFYSVGIGQISSEVPQNLSASRPQDRQFILSSKKLLLSDSGFYLCAWTRDRGNTEAFFGQGTRLTVV.